This T cell receptor beta chain was recorded in a study of T-cell memory formation after mild COVID-19. Study-level information: Each donor largely had its own TCR clusters. Study-wide findings and caveats: Detection of some responders pre-infection suggested pre-existing cross-reactive memory T cells participated.

TCRdb recomputed calls from the 5' RACE reads with MiXCR, one row per CDR3 protein. The repertoire has roughly 610,000 distinct CDR3 sequences, 15% to 20% of them found once; the top ten carry roughly 7.8%. Germline V gene sequence: CDR1 DFQATT, CDR2 SNEGSKA (reference sequence). The CDR3 sequence is 14 residues long. The V end lost 3 bases, the J end lost 1 base, and 12 bases lay between the germline ends. This clonotype turned up a few times. Antigen: not known. The rearrangement uses TRBV20-1 and TRBJ1-2; D perhaps matches TRBD1 (5 bases). The clonotype was recovered from an adult woman who had mild COVID-19 (a few samples of this study predate the infection). Cell type and time point are not known. The sequenced material came from PBMCs or a T cell subset sorted from them (not recorded which). The CDR3 DNA is TGCAGTGCTAGCACCTCAGGGCGTAACTATGGCTACACCTTC. Encoded protein: CSASTSGRNYGYTF.